The 7 T cell receptor beta chains below were found in one sample sequenced in a study of blood T cell repertoires in COVID-19. The table came from immunoSEQ multiplex PCR; TCRdb's copy has only in-frame clones and leaves some out. Of 26,000 or so clones in the sample, roughly 84% are singletons; the top ten hold roughly 14%. Sequenced: peripheral blood. The receptors come from a human donor in a cohort sampled during active COVID-19. The donor label of this sample is uncertain.

The genes are TRBV9 and TRBJ2-4; possible D gene TRBD1, 7 bases. The germline V gene has CDR1 SGDLS and CDR2 YYNGEE. V lost 4 bases and J 0 bases, leaving 14 bases between the germline ends. The CDR3 has 16 amino acids. The CDR3 loop is CASSPHRGGAKNIQYF. The CDR3 region has the DNA TGTGCCAGCAGCCCGCACAGGGGAGGAGCCAAAAACATTCAGTACTTC.

The chain couples TRBV5-1 to TRBJ1-5; 12 positions match TRBD1. The V gene's germline CDR1 is SGHRS and CDR2 YFSETQ. The CDR3 sequence is 16 residues long. V lost 3 bases and J lost 2; bases outside the gene matches: 3. Here the CDR3 reads CASSSGTGGGNQPQHF. Here the CDR3 DNA reads TGCGCCAGCAGCTCAGGGACAGGGGGCGGCAATCAGCCCCAGCATTTT.

The J gene is TRBJ1-6, the V gene TRBV28; D ambiguous. In germline, CDR1 is MDHEN, CDR2 SYDVKM. This CDR3 region has 16 residues. V lost 7 bases and J lost 0, with 13 bases in between. The DNA of the CDR3 is TGTGCCAGCACTCACGGCGGGTCCTCCTATAATTCACCCCTCCACTTT. The encoded protein is CASTHGGSSYNSPLHF.

This rearrangement joins TRBV2 to TRBJ2-6; tentative D call: TRBD2 (7 bases). The V end lost 8 bases, the J end lost 0 bases, and 11 bases lay between the germline ends. Germline CDR1 is SNHLY and CDR2 is FYNNEI. The CDR3 has 15 residues. CDR3: CASGEGVSGANVLTF. CDR3 in DNA: TGTGCCAGCGGGGAGGGGGTCTCTGGGGCCAACGTCCTGACTTTC.

The V call is TRBV4-1, the J call TRBJ1-1, with D perhaps TRBD1 (5 bases). Germline lookup yields CDR1 MGHRA and CDR2 YSYEKL. CDR3 length: 15 residues. V was shortened by 0 bases and J by 1 base, with 9 bases between the two germline ends. The CDR3 sequence is CASSQDSQGNTEAFF. CDR3 DNA sequence: TGCGCCAGCAGCCAAGATTCCCAGGGGAACACTGAAGCTTTCTTT.

J is TRBJ2-1 and V is TRBV5-5, with D possibly TRBD2 on 6 matching bases. V lost 2 bases to trimming and J lost 2 bases, with 11 bases between them. The CDR3 is 15 residues long. CDR1 is SGHKS and CDR2 is YYEKEE in the germline V gene (reference sequence). The CDR3 DNA reads TGTGCCAGCAGCTTCGGGCGGGGCACCTACAATGAGCAGTTCTTC. Protein sequence: CASSFGRGTYNEQFF. Combining the CDR3 with reference TRBV5-5 and TRBJ2-1 gives the whole variable domain DAGVTQSPTHLIKTRGQQVTLRCSPISGHKSVSWYQQVLGQGPQFIFQYYEKEERGRGNFPDRFSARQFPNYSSELNVNALLLGDSALYLCASSFGRGTYNEQFFGPGTRLTVL.

The CDR3 here is CASSLAQGAVRGYTF. CDR3 in DNA: TGCGCCAGCAGCTTGGCTCAGGGGGCGGTCCGTGGCTACACCTTC. The chain has TRBV5-1 and TRBJ1-2; 8 positions match TRBD1. From germline, CDR1 is SGHRS and CDR2 YFSETQ. The V segment lost 0 bases and the J segment 7 bases; nucleotides outside the gene matches: 8. The CDR3 runs to 15 residues.